This T cell receptor beta chain was sequenced during a study of T cell responses to AZD1222 COVID-19 vaccine. Details on this clone: Its antigen is currently unknown.

General observations from the study: The donor cohort was predominantly white British with a female majority, and clonal diversity may have been underestimated. Unmutated variant regions are reportedly the target of nearly half of TCRs that are spike-specific.

Profiled with immunoSEQ multiplex PCR; TCRdb holds only in-frame clones, not every one. Found here are 90,000 to 150,000 clones, more than 70% of them singletons; the top ten hold 3.5% to 4%. Trimming took 5 bases from V and 5 from J; bases not matched to a gene: 6. The CDR3 loop spans 14 amino acids. Germline V lookup: CDR1 LNHNV, CDR2 YYDKDF (reference sequence). The clonotype originates from an adult who received the AZD1222 COVID-19 vaccine. The gene calls are TRBV15 and TRBJ2-1, with 7 bases aligning to TRBD2. The source was peripheral blood, collected 28 days after the second AZD1222 dose. Written as DNA, the CDR3 is TGTGCCACCAGCGTCGGACTAGATCACAATGAGCAGTTCTTC. Translated, it gives CATSVGLDHNEQFF.